Reported below is one T cell receptor beta chain. CDR1 and CDR2 (germline): MDHEN, SYDVKM. V trimming: 6 bases; J trimming: 4 bases; junction bases outside the gene matches: 9. This CDR3 comprises 15 residues. While infection was still active, Seattle patients were enrolled and then followed longitudinally. Original analysis: From reference gene primer amplification, estimates of nucleated cell counts were derived. The data were produced by immunoSEQ multiplex PCR, yet TCRdb's version contains in-frame clones alone and is incomplete. From that table come the V and J calls and clone size; the DNA was used to work out D and trimming. The sample holds over 150,000 clones, 87% seen once. These data originate in a study of blood T cell repertoires in COVID-19.

This receptor was obtained from a woman aged 70-85 years with COVID-19, enrolled during active disease. The J gene is TRBJ1-5, the V gene TRBV28; 7 nucleotides align to TRBD1. The sequencing input was peripheral blood. CDR3 region: CASRDRGRGNQPQHF. The CDR3 nucleotides read TGTGCCAGCAGAGATAGGGGGCGAGGTAATCAGCCCCAGCATTTT.